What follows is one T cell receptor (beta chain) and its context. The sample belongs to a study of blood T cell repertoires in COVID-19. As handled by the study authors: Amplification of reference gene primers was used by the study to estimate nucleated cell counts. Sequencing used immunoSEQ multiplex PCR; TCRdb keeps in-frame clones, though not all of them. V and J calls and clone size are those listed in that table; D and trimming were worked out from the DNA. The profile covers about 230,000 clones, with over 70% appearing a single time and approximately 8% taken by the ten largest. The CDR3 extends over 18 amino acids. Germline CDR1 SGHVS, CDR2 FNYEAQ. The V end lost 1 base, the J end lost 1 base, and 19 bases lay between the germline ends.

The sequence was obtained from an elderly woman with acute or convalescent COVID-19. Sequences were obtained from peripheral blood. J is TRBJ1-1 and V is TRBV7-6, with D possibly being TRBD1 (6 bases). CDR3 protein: CASSLGEQALGGNTEAFF. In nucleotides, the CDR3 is TGTGCCAGCAGCTTAGGCGAACAGGCATTAGGGGGGAACACTGAAGCTTTCTTT.